Given below is one T cell receptor beta chain in context. Its antigen is unidentified. TCRdb's copy holds only in-frame clones and misses some; the assay was immunoSEQ multiplex PCR. The sample lists more than 85,000 clones, roughly nine tenths occurring once. This sample is drawn from a study of T cell responses to AZD1222 COVID-19 vaccine. The study's findings and limits: With two AZD1222 doses given, Spike-specific TCR breadth and depth both rose.

Germline assignment: CDR1 LGHDT and CDR2 YNNKEL (reference sequence). The trim removed 5 bases at V and 7 bases at J, leaving 10 bases unmatched. The CDR3 runs 14 residues. J is TRBJ1-1 and V is TRBV3-1 (or the pseudogene TRBV3-2), with 7 positions matching TRBD1. This specimen consisted of peripheral blood, obtained 28 days after the second AZD1222 dose. The TCR originated in an adult who received the AZD1222 COVID-19 vaccine. The CDR3 bases are TGTGCCAGCAGCTCCTCCGACAGGGTGCTTGAAGCTTTCTTT. Translated, it gives CASSSSDRVLEAFF.